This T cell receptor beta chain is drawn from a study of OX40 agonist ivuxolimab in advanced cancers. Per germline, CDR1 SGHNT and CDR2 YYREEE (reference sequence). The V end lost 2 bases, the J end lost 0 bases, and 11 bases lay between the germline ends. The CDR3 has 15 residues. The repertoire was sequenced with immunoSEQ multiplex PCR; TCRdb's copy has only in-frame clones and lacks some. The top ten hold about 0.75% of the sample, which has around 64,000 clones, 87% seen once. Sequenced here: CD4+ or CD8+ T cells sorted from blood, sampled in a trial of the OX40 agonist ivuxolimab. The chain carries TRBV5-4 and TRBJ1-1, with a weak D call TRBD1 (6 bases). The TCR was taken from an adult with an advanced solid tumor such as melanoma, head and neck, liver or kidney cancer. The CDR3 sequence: CASSLQGFMNTEAFF. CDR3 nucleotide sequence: TGTGCCAGCAGCTTACAGGGTTTCATGAACACTGAAGCTTTCTTT.